This T cell receptor beta chain was identified during a study of blood T cell repertoires in COVID-19. For the study at large: The origin of the acute and convalescent COVID-19 samples was the United States, Italy and Spain. PBMCs, B-cell-depleted T cells, or T cells were the source of the cDNA or gDNA that made up the material.

The V segment lost 4 bases and the J segment 7 bases; nucleotides outside the gene matches: 8. Germline V gene lookup returns CDR1 KGHDR and CDR2 SFDVKD. The CDR3 has 15 amino acids. Authors' data handling: Reference gene primer amplification gave nucleated cell count estimates. The repertoire was sequenced with immunoSEQ multiplex PCR; TCRdb's copy has only in-frame clones and lacks some. V and J calls and clone size follow that table, whereas D and trimming were derived from the DNA. The sample records approximately 70,000 clones, around 88% being singletons. Specimen: peripheral blood. The chain joins TRBV24-1 to TRBJ1-4; 7 bases line up with TRBD1. The receptor was isolated from a woman aged 65 to 85 with acute or convalescent COVID-19. The CDR3 DNA sequence: TGTGCCACCAGTGAGTCACAGGGGCAGACTGAAAAACTGTTTTTT. It specifies CATSESQGQTEKLFF.